This entry features one TCR beta chain sequence. Its target is not known. The CDR3 is 14 amino acids. Trimming left V 5 bases short and J 4 bases short, with 13 bases between. Germline V gene sequence: CDR1 PRHDT, CDR2 FYEKMQ (reference sequence). The sample is drawn from a study of T cells in localized non-small cell lung cancer. Study-wide results and caveats: Uninvolved adjacent lung had the highest recorded T cell clonality, with tumor below it.

Some clones are missing from TCRdb's copy, which holds only in-frame ones; the method was immunoSEQ multiplex PCR. The repertoire holds 30,000 or so clones, with 80% to 90% as singletons. This receptor was obtained from a male donor at least 60 years old with stage I lung adenocarcinoma. The J gene is TRBJ2-3, the V gene TRBV13; tentative D call: TRBD2 (6 bases). The material was peripheral blood, obtained before any cancer treatment. The CDR3 DNA is TGTGCCAGCAGCCCCCGCGGGGCTCCAGATACGCAGTATTTT. It translates to CASSPRGAPDTQYF.